This TCR beta chain was retrieved from a study of post-analysis software for immune sequencing data. Concerning this clonotype itself: Its matching antigen is unknown.

Unique molecular identifiers tagged the TCR beta cDNA libraries. One entry per CDR3 protein, called by TCRdb with MiXCR from the PCR reads. The sample shows hundreds of thousands of distinct CDR3 sequences, approximately 53% of them seen only once. Findings of the study overall: Significantly decreased normalized Chao1 diversity was recorded for multiple sclerosis patients relative to controls. Compared with controls, patients had more of five or six TRBV segments, including TRBV5-6, TRBV5-1 and TRBV20-1. Under the F measure, samples that were prepared in one batch clustered strongly together.

V was pared by 0 bases and J by 0 bases, with 3 bases of the junction left unmatched. Germline V gene data show CDR1 as ENHRY and CDR2 as SYGVKD. The CDR3 is 16 amino acids. The sequencing input was blood. The TCR sequence derives from a girl aged 5-17 years with multiple sclerosis. The chain has TRBV10-3 and TRBJ1-2, with 8 bases lining up with TRBD1. Here the CDR3 DNA reads TGTGCCATCAGTGAGTCTACAGGGGGTACTAACTATGGCTACACCTTC. Encoded protein: CAISESTGGTNYGYTF.